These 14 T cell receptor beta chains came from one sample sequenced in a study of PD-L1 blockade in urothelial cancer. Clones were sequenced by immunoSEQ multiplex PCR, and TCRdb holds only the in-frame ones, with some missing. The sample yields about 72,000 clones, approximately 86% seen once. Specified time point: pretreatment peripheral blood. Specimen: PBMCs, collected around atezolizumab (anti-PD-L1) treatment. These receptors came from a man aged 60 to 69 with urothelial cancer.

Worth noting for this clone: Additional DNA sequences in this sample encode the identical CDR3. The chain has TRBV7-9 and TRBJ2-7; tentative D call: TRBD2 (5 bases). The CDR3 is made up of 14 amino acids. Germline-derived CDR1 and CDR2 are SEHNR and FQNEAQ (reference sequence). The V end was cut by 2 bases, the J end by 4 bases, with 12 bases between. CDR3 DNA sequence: TGTGCCAGCAGCTTAAATGAGGGAAGGTACGAGCAGTACTTC. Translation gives CASSLNEGRYEQYF.

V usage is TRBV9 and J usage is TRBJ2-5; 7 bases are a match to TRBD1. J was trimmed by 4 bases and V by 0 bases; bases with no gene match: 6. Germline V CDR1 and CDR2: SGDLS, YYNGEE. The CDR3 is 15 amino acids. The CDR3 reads CASSVASGGRETQYF. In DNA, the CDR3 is TGTGCCAGCAGCGTAGCTTCAGGGGGTCGAGAGACCCAGTACTTC. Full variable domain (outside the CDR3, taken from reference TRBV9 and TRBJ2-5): DSGVTQTPKHLITATGQRVTLRCSPRSGDLSVYWYQQSLDQGLQFLIQYYNGEERAKGNILERFSAQQFPDLHSELNLSSLELGDSALYFCASSVASGGRETQYFGPGTRLLVL.

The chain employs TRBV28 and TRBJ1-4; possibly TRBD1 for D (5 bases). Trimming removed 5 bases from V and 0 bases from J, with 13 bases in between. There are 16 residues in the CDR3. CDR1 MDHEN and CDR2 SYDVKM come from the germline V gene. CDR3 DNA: TGTGCCAGCAGTGGGGCCAGTCTTGCAACTAATGAAAAACTGTTTTTT. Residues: CASSGASLATNEKLFF.

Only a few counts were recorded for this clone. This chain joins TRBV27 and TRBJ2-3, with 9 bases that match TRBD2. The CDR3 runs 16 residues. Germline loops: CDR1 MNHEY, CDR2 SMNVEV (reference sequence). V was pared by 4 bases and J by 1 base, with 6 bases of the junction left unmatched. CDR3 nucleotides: TGTGCCAGCAGTTGGTCTAGCGGGGAGGGCACAGATACGCAGTATTTT. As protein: CASSWSSGEGTDTQYF.

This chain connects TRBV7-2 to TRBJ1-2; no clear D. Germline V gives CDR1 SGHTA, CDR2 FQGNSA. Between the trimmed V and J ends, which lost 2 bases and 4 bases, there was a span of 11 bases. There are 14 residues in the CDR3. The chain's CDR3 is CASSLPGGVYGYTF. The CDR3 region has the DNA TGTGCCAGCAGCTTACCCGGAGGCGTCTATGGCTACACCTTC. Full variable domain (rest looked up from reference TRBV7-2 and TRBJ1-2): GAGVSQSPSNKVTEKGKDVELRCDPISGHTALYWYRQSLGQGLEFLIYFQGNSAPDKSGLPSDRFSAERTGGSVSTLTIQRTQQEDSAVYLCASSLPGGVYGYTFGSGTRLTVV.

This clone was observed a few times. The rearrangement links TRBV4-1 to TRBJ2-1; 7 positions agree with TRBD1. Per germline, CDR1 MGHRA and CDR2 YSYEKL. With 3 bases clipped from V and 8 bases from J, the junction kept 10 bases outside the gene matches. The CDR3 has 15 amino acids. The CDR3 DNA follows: TGCGCCAGCAGCCAGTACGGACAGGTTATCGATGAGCAGTTCTTC. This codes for CASSQYGQVIDEQFF.

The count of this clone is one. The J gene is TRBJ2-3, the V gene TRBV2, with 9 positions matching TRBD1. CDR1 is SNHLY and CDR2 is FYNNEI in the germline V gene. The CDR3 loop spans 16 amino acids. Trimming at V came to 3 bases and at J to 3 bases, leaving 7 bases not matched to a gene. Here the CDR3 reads CASSDNRGLRTDTQYF. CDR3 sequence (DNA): TGTGCCAGCAGTGATAACAGGGGGCTGAGGACAGATACGCAGTATTTT.

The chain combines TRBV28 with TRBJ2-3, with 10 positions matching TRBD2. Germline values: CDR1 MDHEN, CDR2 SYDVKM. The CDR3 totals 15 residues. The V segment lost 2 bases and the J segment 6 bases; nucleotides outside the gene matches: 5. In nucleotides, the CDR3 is TGTGCCAGCAGTTTAGCCACTAGCGGGGCGGATACGCAGTATTTT. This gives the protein CASSLATSGADTQYF.

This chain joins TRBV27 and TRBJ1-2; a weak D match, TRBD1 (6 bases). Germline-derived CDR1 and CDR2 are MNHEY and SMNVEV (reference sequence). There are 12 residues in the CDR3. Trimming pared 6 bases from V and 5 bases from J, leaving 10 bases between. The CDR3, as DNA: TGTGCCAGCAGCATTCAGGGGTATGGCTACACCTTC. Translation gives CASSIQGYGYTF.

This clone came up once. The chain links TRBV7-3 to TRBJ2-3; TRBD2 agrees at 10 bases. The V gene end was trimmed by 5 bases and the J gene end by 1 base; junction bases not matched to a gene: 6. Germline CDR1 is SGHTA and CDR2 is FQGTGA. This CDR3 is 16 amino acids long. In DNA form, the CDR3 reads TGTGCCAGCAGCCCCAACCTAGCGGGGGGCACAGATACGCAGTATTTT. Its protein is CASSPNLAGGTDTQYF.

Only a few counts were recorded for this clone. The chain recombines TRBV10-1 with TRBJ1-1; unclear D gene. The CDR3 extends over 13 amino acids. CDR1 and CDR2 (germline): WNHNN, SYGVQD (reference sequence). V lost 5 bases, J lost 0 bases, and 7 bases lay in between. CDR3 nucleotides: TGCGCCAGCAGTTCAGATTTGAACACTGAAGCTTTCTTT. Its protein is CASSSDLNTEAFF.

Here the CDR3 reads CASIGLAGGFTDTQYF. The CDR3 DNA follows: TGTGCCAGCATCGGACTAGCGGGGGGGTTCACAGATACGCAGTATTTT. V usage is TRBV2 and J usage is TRBJ2-3; 15 nucleotides agree with TRBD2. Germline V gene data show CDR1 as SNHLY and CDR2 as FYNNEI. Trimming took 7 bases from V and 2 from J; bases not matched to a gene: 4. The CDR3 extends over 16 amino acids.

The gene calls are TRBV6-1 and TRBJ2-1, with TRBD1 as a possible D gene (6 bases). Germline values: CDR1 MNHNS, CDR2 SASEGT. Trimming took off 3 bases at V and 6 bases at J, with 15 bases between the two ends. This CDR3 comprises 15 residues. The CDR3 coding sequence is TGTGCCAGCAGTGAGCAGGGGTTAAGGTTCAATGAGCAGTTCTTC. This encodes CASSEQGLRFNEQFF.

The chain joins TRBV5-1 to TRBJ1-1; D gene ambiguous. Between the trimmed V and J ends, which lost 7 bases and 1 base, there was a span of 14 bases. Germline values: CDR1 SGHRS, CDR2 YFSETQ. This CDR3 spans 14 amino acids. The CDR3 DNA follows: TGCGCCAGCCAGATAGCCGTAGGGAACACTGAAGCTTTCTTT. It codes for CASQIAVGNTEAFF.